This T cell receptor (beta chain) was identified during a study of PD-1 blockade in classical Hodgkin lymphoma. Study-wide results and caveats: Complete responders started with a diversity level that resembled newly diagnosed patients at baseline.

The V end lost 6 bases, the J end lost 2 bases, and 17 bases lay between the germline ends. Germline V gives CDR1 MNHEY, CDR2 SMNVEV (reference sequence). The CDR3 extends over 15 amino acids. On this clone itself: Its antigen remains unidentified.

TCRdb keeps only in-frame clones here, not all; method: immunoSEQ multiplex PCR. The sample yields approximately 100,000 clones, more than 85% seen once. There was relapse after autologous stem cell transplantation in every patient, and there was variation in brentuximab vedotin exposure. Progressive disease, partial response or complete response was each patient's best response. The TCR was taken from a human donor with classical Hodgkin lymphoma. Material: peripheral blood mononuclear cells (PBMCs), obtained before the second cycle of nivolumab. The V call is TRBV27, the J call TRBJ2-7; D is uncertain. The CDR3 sequence: CASSPEMRQTYEQYF. CDR3 bases: TGTGCCAGCAGCCCGGAGATGCGTCAGACCTACGAGCAGTACTTC.